A single sample gave rise to the 20 T cell receptor beta chains below, sequenced in a study of control samples from healthy donors and cancer patients. The data were produced by immunoSEQ multiplex PCR, yet TCRdb's version contains in-frame clones alone and is incomplete. Here the sample spans 350,000 to 450,000 clones, around 90% being singletons. The material sequenced was PBMCs. These receptors came from a man in his forties with head and neck cancer.

The chain carries TRBV30 and TRBJ2-2; D is unclear. Germline loops: CDR1 GTSNPN, CDR2 SVGIG (reference sequence). This CDR3 contains 13 residues. V was clipped by 3 bases and J by 6 bases, with 11 bases between them. This chain's CDR3 is CAWSARSPGELFF. The CDR3 DNA reads as TGTGCCTGGAGCGCCCGGAGTCCCGGGGAGCTGTTTTTT. Drawing the rest from reference TRBV30 and TRBJ2-2, the complete variable domain is SQTIHQWPATLVQPVGSPLSLECTVEGTSNPNLYWYRQAAGRGLQLLFYSVGIGQISSEVPQNLSASRPQDRQFILSSKKLLLSDSGFYLCAWSARSPGELFFGEGSRLTVL.

The chain is built from TRBV18 and TRBJ2-7; 9 nucleotides agree with TRBD2. With V trimmed by 3 bases and J by 1 base, 10 bases remained unmatched. Germline V gene data show CDR1 as KGHSH and CDR2 as LQKENI. The CDR3 length is 17 residues. The CDR3 sequence: CASSPPARGGGSYEQYF. CDR3 DNA sequence: TGTGCCAGCTCACCCCCAGCGCGGGGGGGTGGGTCCTACGAGCAGTACTTC. Complete variable domain (other parts from reference TRBV18 and TRBJ2-7): NAGVMQNPRHLVRRRGQEARLRCSPMKGHSHVYWYRQLPEEGLKFMVYLQKENIIDESGMPKERFSAEFPKEGPSILRIQQVVRGDSAAYFCASSPPARGGGSYEQYFGPGTRLTVT.

The table lists this clone with a count of one. The genes are TRBV28 and TRBJ1-2; no reliable D call. Germline CDR1 MDHEN, CDR2 SYDVKM. The CDR3 is 14 residues long. V lost 3 bases, J lost 0 bases, and 8 bases lay in between. DNA of the CDR3: TGTGCCAGCAGTTTGATCAGTACTAACTATGGCTACACCTTC. This translates into CASSLISTNYGYTF.

CDR3 in amino acids: CASSVGSLAGVSDTQYF. DNA for the CDR3: TGTGCCAGCAGCGTAGGTTCCCTAGCGGGGGTATCCGATACGCAGTATTTT. This chain links TRBV9 with TRBJ2-3; the match to TRBD2 covers 10 bases. This CDR3 is 17 amino acids long. J was trimmed by 6 bases and V by 0 bases; bases with no gene match: 10. The V gene's germline CDR1 is SGDLS and CDR2 YYNGEE.

Regarding this clone: At the DNA level, this CDR3 is encoded by other sequences in the same sample as well. The J gene is TRBJ2-7, the V gene TRBV7-9, with TRBD1 as a possible D gene (5 bases). The CDR3 is made up of 12 amino acids. V lost 4 bases and J 4 bases, leaving 8 bases between the germline ends. Germline loops: CDR1 SEHNR, CDR2 FQNEAQ (reference sequence). CDR3: CASSSQGYEQYF. The CDR3 DNA reads as TGTGCCAGCAGCTCTCAGGGTTACGAGCAGTACTTC.

Only one count was recorded for this clone. The chain carries TRBV28 and TRBJ2-5; weak D call: TRBD1 (5 bases). In germline, CDR1 is MDHEN, CDR2 SYDVKM. V lost 3 bases to trimming and J lost 4 bases, with 9 bases between them. The CDR3 sequence is 13 residues long. This CDR3 is CASSFRDAETQYF. CDR3 nucleotides: TGTGCCAGCAGTTTCAGGGATGCAGAGACCCAGTACTTC.

The CDR3 protein is CARSFNSSTDTQYF. CDR3 sequence (DNA): TGTGCCAGAAGCTTTAATTCTAGCACAGATACGCAGTATTTT. This rearrangement joins TRBV7-5 to TRBJ2-3; TRBD2, as called in the table, went unchecked against the DNA. TRBV7-5 is a documented pseudogene. There are 14 residues in the CDR3.

The chain couples TRBV7-3 to TRBJ1-1; D is uncertain. The length of the CDR3 is 13 residues. Trimming took 5 bases from V and 0 from J, leaving 7 bases between them. CDR1 and CDR2 from the germline V gene are SGHTA and FQGTGA. The DNA for the CDR3 is TGTGCCAGCAGCCCCCAGGTGAACACTGAAGCTTTCTTT. It specifies CASSPQVNTEAFF.

This rearrangement joins TRBV30 to TRBJ1-1, with 7 bases lining up with TRBD1. This CDR3 contains 14 residues. Germline CDR1 GTSNPN, CDR2 SVGIG (reference sequence). Germline trimming cut 4 bases from V and 4 bases from J; bases unmatched to any gene: 9. The CDR3 sequence: CAWKGGFQATEAFF. The CDR3 DNA reads TGTGCCTGGAAAGGGGGCTTTCAGGCCACTGAAGCTTTCTTT.

The chain combines TRBV3-1 (or the pseudogene TRBV3-2) with TRBJ2-7, with TRBD1 matching 8 bases. V gave up 6 bases and J gave up 7 bases; unmatched junction bases: 8. The CDR3 totals 13 residues. Germline-derived CDR1 and CDR2 are LGHDT and YNNKEL (reference sequence). The CDR3 region is CASRRDRRSEQYF. The CDR3 coding sequence is TGTGCCAGCAGAAGGGACAGGCGGTCGGAGCAGTACTTC.

The sample holds one count of this clone. The V and J genes are TRBV2 and TRBJ1-6; D is uncertain. The length of the CDR3 is 15 residues. Trimming cost V 1 base and J 0 bases, with 4 bases left between them. The germline V gene encodes CDR1 SNHLY and CDR2 FYNNEI. The chain's CDR3 is CASSEEGSYNSPLHF. As DNA, the CDR3 is TGTGCCAGCAGTGAAGAGGGCTCCTATAATTCACCCCTCCACTTT.

The rearrangement uses TRBV3-1 (or the pseudogene TRBV3-2) and TRBJ2-2, with unresolved D. Between the trimmed V and J ends, which lost 4 bases and 6 bases, there was a span of 6 bases. The CDR3 runs to 12 residues. Germline CDR1 is LGHDT and CDR2 is YNNKEL (reference sequence). CDR3 residues: CASSRPAGELFF. The CDR3 DNA reads as TGTGCCAGCAGCCGGCCCGCCGGGGAGCTGTTTTTT.

V is TRBV6-5 and J is TRBJ2-2; 13 positions match TRBD2. CDR1 MNHEY and CDR2 SVGAGI come from the germline V gene. With 4 bases clipped from V and 7 bases from J, the junction kept 6 bases outside the gene matches. This CDR3 comprises 16 residues. DNA of the CDR3: TGTGCCAGCAGTTCCACTAGCGGGGGGGCGGTCGGGGAGCTGTTTTTT. It encodes CASSSTSGGAVGELFF.

V usage is TRBV10-3 and J usage is TRBJ2-1; D may match TRBD1 or TRBD2 (5 bases each). CDR3 size: 15 residues. V gave up 6 bases and J gave up 8 bases, with 20 bases separating them. Per the germline V gene, CDR1 is ENHRY and CDR2 is SYGVKD. Written as DNA, the CDR3 is TGTGCCATCAGACCCCAGGGAGATGGAGGAGATGAGCAGTTCTTC. Protein: CAIRPQGDGGDEQFF.

The chain employs TRBV3-1 (or the pseudogene TRBV3-2) and TRBJ1-2, with no clear D. The V gene's germline CDR1 is LGHDT and CDR2 YNNKEL (reference sequence). The CDR3 runs to 14 residues. Trimming pared 3 bases from V and 4 bases from J, leaving 12 bases between. The CDR3 here is CASSQVLGPYGYTF. The CDR3 coding sequence is TGTGCCAGCAGCCAGGTCCTAGGACCCTATGGCTACACCTTC.

The V gene is TRBV6-6, the J gene TRBJ1-2; D remains ambiguous. This CDR3 comprises 15 residues. Deletions cut 2 bases from V and 5 bases from J, with 15 bases between. Per germline, CDR1 MNHNY and CDR2 SVGAGI (reference sequence). The CDR3 nucleotides read TGTGCCAGCAGTTACCGGGCCTCACCACCTTATGGCTACACCTTC. Protein sequence: CASSYRASPPYGYTF.

V usage is TRBV14 and J usage is TRBJ2-6, with D hard to call. From germline, CDR1 is SGHDN and CDR2 FVKESK. Trimming cost V 0 bases and J 2 bases, with 17 bases left between them. The CDR3 is 19 residues long. The CDR3 DNA sequence: TGTGCCAGCAGCCAAGATAATGGTCTTCCCCGCCCTGGGGCCAACGTCCTGACTTTC. It is translated as CASSQDNGLPRPGANVLTF.

V and J are TRBV4-2 and TRBJ1-4; maybe TRBD1 (6 bases). Trimming shortened V by 3 bases and J by 7 bases, and 9 bases separated the two germline ends. The CDR3 is 13 amino acids. The germline gives CDR1 LGHNA, CDR2 YNFKEQ. The CDR3 DNA follows: TGTGCCAGCAGCCAGAGGGGGGGTGAAAAACTGTTTTTT. Residues: CASSQRGGEKLFF.

The genes are TRBV6-5 and TRBJ1-2; unclear D gene. V shed 5 bases and J shed 4 bases, with 8 bases lying between them. This CDR3 region has 12 residues. Germline-derived CDR1 and CDR2 are MNHEY and SVGAGI. CDR3 nucleotide sequence: TGTGCCAGCAGTAAGGGCGGCTATGGCTACACCTTC. It translates to CASSKGGYGYTF.

This chain links TRBV19 with TRBJ2-5, with a tentative D call TRBD2 (6 bases). Germline V gene data show CDR1 as LNHDA and CDR2 as SQIVND (reference sequence). Between the trimmed V and J ends, which lost 3 bases and 3 bases, there was a span of 17 bases. The CDR3 length is 16 residues. The CDR3, as DNA: TGTGCCAGTAGTATCACATCTCCACGGGGGAAAGAGACCCAGTACTTC. Protein sequence: CASSITSPRGKETQYF.